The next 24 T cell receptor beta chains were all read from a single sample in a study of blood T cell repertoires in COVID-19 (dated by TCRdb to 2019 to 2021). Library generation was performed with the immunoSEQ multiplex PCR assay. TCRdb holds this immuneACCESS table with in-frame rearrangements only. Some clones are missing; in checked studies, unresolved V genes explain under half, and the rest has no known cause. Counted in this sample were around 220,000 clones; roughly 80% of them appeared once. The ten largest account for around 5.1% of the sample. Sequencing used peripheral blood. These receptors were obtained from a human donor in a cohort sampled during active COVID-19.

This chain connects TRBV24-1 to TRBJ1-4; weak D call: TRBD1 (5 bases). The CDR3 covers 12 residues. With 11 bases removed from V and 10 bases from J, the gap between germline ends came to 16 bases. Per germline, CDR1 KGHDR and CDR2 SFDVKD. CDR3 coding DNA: TGTGCCATCGGGGGGGATAGTGGAAAACTGTTTTTT. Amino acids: CAIGGDSGKLFF.

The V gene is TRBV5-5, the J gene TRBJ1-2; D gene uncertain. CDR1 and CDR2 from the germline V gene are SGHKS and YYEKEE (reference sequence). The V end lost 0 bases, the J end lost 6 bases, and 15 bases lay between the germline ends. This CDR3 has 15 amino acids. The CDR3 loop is CASSLVVGPFDGYTF. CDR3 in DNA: TGTGCCAGCAGCTTGGTTGTTGGGCCCTTCGATGGCTACACCTTC.

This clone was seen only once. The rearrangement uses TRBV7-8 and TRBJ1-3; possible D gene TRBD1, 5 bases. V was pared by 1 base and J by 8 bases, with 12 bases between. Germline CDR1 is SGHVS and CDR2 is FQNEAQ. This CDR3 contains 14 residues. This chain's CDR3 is CASSLVLTADTIYF. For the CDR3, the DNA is TGTGCCAGCAGCTTAGTGTTGACAGCAGACACCATATATTTT.

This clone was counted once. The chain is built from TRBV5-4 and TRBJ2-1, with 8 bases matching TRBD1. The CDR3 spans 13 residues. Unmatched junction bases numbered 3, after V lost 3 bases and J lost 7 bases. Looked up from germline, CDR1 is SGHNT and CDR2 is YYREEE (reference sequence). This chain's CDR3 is CASSSGTGNEQFF. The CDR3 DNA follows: TGTGCCAGCAGCTCCGGGACAGGTAATGAGCAGTTCTTC.

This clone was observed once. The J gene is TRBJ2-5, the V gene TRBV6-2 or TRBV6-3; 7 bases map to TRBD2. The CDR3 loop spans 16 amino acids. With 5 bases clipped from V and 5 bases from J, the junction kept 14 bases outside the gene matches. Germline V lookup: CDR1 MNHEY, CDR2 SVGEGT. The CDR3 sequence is CASSPPRGGRAETQYF. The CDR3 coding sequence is TGTGCCAGCAGTCCCCCCCGGGGCGGGAGAGCGGAGACCCAGTACTTC.

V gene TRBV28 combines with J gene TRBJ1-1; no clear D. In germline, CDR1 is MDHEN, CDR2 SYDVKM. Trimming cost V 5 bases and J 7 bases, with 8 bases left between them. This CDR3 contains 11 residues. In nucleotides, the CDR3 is TGTGCCAGCAGTCCCGGTTTTGAAGCTTTCTTT. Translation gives CASSPGFEAFF.

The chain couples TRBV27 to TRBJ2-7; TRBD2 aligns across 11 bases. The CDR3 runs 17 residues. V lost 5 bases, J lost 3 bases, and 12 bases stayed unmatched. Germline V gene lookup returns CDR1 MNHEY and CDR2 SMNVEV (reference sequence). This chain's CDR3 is CASSISGRAQVYYEQYF. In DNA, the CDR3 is TGTGCCAGCAGTATTAGCGGGAGGGCCCAGGTTTACTACGAGCAGTACTTC.

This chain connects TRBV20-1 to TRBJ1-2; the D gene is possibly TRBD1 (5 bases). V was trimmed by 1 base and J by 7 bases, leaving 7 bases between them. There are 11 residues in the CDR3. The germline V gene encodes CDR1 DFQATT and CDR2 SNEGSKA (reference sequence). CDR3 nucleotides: TGCAGTGCTAGAGGGGGCATTGGCTACACCTTC. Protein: CSARGGIGYTF.

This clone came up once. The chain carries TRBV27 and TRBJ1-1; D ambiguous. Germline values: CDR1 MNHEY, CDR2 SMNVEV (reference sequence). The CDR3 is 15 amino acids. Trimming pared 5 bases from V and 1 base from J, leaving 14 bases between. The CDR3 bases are TGTGCCAGCAGTCCCCTTAGCCCCTCGAACACTGAAGCTTTCTTT. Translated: CASSPLSPSNTEAFF.

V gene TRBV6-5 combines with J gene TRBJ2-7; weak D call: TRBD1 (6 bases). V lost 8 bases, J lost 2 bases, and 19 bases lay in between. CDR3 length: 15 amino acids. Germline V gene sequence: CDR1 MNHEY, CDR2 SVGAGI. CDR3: CASRARPDRTYEQYF. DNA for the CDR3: TGTGCCAGCCGCGCGAGACCGGACAGAACCTACGAGCAGTACTTC.

CDR3 bases: TGTGCCTGGTCCCCGGGACAGAGCACAGATACGCAGTATTTT. Protein product: CAWSPGQSTDTQYF. The chain links TRBV30 to TRBJ2-3, with 7 positions matching TRBD1. J was trimmed by 0 bases and V by 5 bases; bases with no gene match: 5. CDR3 length: 14 amino acids. Per the germline V gene, CDR1 is GTSNPN and CDR2 is SVGIG (reference sequence).

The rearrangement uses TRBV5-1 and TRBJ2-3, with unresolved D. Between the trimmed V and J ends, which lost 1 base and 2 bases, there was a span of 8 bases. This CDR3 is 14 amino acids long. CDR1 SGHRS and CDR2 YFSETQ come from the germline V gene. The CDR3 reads CASSLNGYTDTQYF. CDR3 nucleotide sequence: TGCGCCAGCAGCTTGAACGGGTACACAGATACGCAGTATTTT.

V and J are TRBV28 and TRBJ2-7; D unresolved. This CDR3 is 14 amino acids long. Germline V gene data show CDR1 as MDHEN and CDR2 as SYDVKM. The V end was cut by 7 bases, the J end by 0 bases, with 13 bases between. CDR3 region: CASISSASSYEQYF. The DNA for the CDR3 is TGTGCCAGCATATCGAGCGCAAGCTCCTACGAGCAGTACTTC.

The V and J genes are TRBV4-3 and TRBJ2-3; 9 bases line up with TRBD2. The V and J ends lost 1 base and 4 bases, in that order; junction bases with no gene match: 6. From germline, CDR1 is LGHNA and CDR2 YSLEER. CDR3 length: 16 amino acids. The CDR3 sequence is CASSQGALAGADTQYF. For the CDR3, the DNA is TGCGCCAGCAGCCAAGGGGCTTTAGCGGGAGCAGATACGCAGTATTTT.

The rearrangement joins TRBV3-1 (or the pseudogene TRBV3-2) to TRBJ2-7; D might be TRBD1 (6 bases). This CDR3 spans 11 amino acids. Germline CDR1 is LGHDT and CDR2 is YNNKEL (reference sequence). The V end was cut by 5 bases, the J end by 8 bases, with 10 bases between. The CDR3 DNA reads TGTGCCAGCAGCAACAGGGTCAAGCAGTACTTC. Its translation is CASSNRVKQYF.

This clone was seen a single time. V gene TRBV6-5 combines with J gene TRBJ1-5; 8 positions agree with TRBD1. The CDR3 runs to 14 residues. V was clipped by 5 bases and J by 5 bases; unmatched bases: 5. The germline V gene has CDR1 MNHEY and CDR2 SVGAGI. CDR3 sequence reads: CASSRQGLHQPQHF. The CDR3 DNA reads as TGTGCCAGCAGTCGACAGGGGCTTCATCAGCCCCAGCATTTT.

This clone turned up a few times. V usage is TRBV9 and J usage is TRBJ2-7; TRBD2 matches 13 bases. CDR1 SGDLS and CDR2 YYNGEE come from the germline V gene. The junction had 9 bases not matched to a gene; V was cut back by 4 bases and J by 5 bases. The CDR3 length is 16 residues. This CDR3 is CASSLTGLAGRNEQYF. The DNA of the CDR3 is TGTGCCAGCAGCCTAACGGGACTAGCGGGACGAAACGAGCAGTACTTC.

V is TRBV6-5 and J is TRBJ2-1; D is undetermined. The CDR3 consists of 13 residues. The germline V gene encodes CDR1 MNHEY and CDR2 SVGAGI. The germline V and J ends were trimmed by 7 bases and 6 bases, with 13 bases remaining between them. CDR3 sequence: CASTRGVSNEQFF. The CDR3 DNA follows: TGTGCCAGCACACGAGGCGTGTCCAATGAGCAGTTCTTC.

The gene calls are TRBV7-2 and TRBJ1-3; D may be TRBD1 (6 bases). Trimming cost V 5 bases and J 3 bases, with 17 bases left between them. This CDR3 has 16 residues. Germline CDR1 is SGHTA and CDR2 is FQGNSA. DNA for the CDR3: TGTGCCAGCAGCACGTATCGGGGCAGGGGTGGAAACACCATATATTTT. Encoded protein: CASSTYRGRGGNTIYF.

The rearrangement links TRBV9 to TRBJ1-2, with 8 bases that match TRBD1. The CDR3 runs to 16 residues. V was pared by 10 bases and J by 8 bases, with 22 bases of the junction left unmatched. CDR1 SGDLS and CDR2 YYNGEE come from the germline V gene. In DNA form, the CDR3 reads TGTGCCTCGGCCCCCCGGGGGACAGGCGGGAGGGGGGGCTACACCTTC. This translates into CASAPRGTGGRGGYTF.

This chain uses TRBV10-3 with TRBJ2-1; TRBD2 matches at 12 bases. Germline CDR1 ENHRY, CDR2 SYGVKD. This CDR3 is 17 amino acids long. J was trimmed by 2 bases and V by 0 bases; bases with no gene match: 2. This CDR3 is CAISESTSGSPYNEQFF. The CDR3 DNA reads TGTGCCATCAGTGAGTCGACTAGCGGGAGTCCCTACAATGAGCAGTTCTTC.

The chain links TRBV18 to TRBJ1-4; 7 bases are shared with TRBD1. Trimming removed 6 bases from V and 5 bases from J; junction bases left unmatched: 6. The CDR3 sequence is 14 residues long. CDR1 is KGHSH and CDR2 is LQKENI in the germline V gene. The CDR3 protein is CASSLRTGNEKLFF. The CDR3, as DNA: TGTGCCAGCTCGCTTAGGACAGGAAATGAAAAACTGTTTTTT.

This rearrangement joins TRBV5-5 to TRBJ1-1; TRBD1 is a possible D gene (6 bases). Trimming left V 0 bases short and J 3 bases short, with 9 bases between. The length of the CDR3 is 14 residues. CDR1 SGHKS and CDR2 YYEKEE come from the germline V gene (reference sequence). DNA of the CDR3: TGTGCCAGCAGCTTGGGGACAGCCTACACTGAAGCTTTCTTT. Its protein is CASSLGTAYTEAFF.

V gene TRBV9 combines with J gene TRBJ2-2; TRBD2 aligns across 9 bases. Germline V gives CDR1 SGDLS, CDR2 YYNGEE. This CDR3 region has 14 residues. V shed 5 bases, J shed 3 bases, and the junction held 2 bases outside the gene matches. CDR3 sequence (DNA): TGTGCCAGCAGTCGACTAGCGGACACCGGGGAGCTGTTTTTT. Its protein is CASSRLADTGELFF.